The entry that follows covers one T cell receptor beta chain sequence. This table comes from immunoSEQ multiplex PCR, and its TCRdb copy is limited to in-frame clones, with some not included. The sample lists about 96,000 clones; about 90% were seen once. This sample is drawn from a study of blood T cell repertoires in COVID-19. Study summary: PBMCs, B-cell-depleted T cells, or T cells were the source of the cDNA or gDNA that made up the material.

The CDR3 has 15 amino acids. Germline assignment: CDR1 SGHKS and CDR2 YYEKEE (reference sequence). The ends lost 2 bases at V and 4 bases at J; junction bases unmatched: 4. The chain has TRBV5-5 and TRBJ2-2; 8 bases fit TRBD2. This receptor was obtained from a human donor with COVID-19, enrolled during active disease. The donor label of this sample is uncertain. The sequencing input was peripheral blood. The chain's CDR3 is CASSLLADLTGELFF. The CDR3 region has the DNA TGTGCCAGCAGCTTACTAGCGGACCTCACCGGGGAGCTGTTTTTT.